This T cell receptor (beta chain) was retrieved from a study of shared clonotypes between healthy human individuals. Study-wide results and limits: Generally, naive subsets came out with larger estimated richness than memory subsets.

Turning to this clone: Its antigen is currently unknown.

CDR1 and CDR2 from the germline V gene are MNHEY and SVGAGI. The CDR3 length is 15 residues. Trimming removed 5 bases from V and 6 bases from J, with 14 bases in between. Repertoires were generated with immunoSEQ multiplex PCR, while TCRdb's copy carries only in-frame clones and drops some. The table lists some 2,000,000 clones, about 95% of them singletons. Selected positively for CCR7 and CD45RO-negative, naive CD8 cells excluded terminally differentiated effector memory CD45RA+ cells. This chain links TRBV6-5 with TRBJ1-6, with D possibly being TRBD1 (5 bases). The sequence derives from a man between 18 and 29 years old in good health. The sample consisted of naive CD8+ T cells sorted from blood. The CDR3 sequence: CASSPGDGINSPLHF. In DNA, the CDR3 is TGTGCCAGCAGTCCCGGGGACGGAATTAATTCACCCCTCCACTTT.